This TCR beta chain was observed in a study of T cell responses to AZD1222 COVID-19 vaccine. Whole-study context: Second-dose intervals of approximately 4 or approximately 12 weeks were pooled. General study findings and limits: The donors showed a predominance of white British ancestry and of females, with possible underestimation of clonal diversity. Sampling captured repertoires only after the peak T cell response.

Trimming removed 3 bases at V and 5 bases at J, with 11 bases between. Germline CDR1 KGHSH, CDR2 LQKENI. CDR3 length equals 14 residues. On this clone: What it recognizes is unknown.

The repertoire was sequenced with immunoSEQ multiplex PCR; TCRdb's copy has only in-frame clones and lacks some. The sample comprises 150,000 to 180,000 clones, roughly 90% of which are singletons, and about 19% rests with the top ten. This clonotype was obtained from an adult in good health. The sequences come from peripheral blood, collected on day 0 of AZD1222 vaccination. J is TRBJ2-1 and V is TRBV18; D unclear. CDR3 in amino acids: CASSPTSRHNEQFF. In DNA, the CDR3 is TGTGCCAGCTCACCTACAAGCAGACACAATGAGCAGTTCTTC.